The next 8 T cell receptor beta chains were all read from a single sample in a study of T cells in Graves' hyperthyroidism and ophthalmopathy. The CDR3 regions of TCR beta were amplified from RNA transcripts. The HTBI primer set served for first-round RT-PCR of the TCR CDR3. TCRdb processed the multiplex PCR reads anew with MiXCR; each CDR3 protein has one entry. The table shows more than 550,000 distinct CDR3 sequences, with about 18% occurring only once. What was sequenced was blood. The receptor source for this set is a man between 45 and 60 years old with Graves' hyperthyroidism.

This clonotype occurred a few times. The chain is built from TRBV12-5 and TRBJ2-1; 10 bases agree with TRBD2. The trim removed 1 base at V and 7 bases at J, leaving 4 bases unmatched. The CDR3 covers 15 residues. Germline values: CDR1 LGHNT, CDR2 FRNRAP. For the CDR3, the DNA is TGTGCTAGTGGTTTGGGTAGCGGGAGGTTGAATGAGCAGTTCTTC. As protein: CASGLGSGRLNEQFF.

The chain is built from TRBV4-1 and TRBJ1-2, with D tentatively TRBD1 (6 bases). The CDR3 loop spans 13 amino acids. Germline CDR1 MGHRA, CDR2 YSYEKL. Deletions cut 6 bases from V and 4 bases from J, with 12 bases between. CDR3 DNA sequence: TGCGCCAGCAGACACACAGGGAGCTATGGCTACACCTTC. Translated: CASRHTGSYGYTF.

This clonotype has at least ten counts. In DNA, the CDR3 is TGTGCCAGCAGGATGGGGAATTGGTATGGCTACACCTTC. Its translation is CASRMGNWYGYTF. V usage is TRBV27 and J usage is TRBJ1-2; D call uncertain. The CDR3 totals 13 residues. The V gene lost 6 bases and the J gene lost 5 bases, with 13 bases spanning the gap. Germline values: CDR1 MNHEY, CDR2 SMNVEV (reference sequence).

The chain carries TRBV5-1 and TRBJ2-1; D gene unclear. The CDR3 is 14 residues long. Per germline, CDR1 SGHRS and CDR2 YFSETQ. Trimming pared 0 bases from V and 5 bases from J, leaving 9 bases between. CDR3 loop: CASSLVTTDNEQFF. The DNA of the CDR3 is TGCGCCAGCAGCTTGGTAACTACCGACAATGAGCAGTTCTTC. The whole variable domain, filled in from reference TRBV5-1 and TRBJ2-1, reads KAGVTQTPRYLIKTRGQQVTLSCSPISGHRSVSWYQQTPGQGLQFLFEYFSETQRNKGNFPGRFSGRQFSNSRSEMNVSTLELGDSALYLCASSLVTTDNEQFFGPGTRLTVL.

This clonotype was recorded once. V is TRBV28 and J is TRBJ2-4; the match to TRBD1 covers 10 bases. J gave up 4 bases and V 7 bases, and 4 bases lay outside the gene matches. The CDR3 totals 14 residues. Looked up from germline, CDR1 is MDHEN and CDR2 is SYDVKM. The CDR3: CASIPGQGKNIQYF. DNA of the CDR3: TGTGCCAGCATCCCGGGACAGGGGAAAAACATTCAGTACTTC.

This clonotype was counted only a few times. V usage is TRBV5-1 and J usage is TRBJ2-7; D is perhaps TRBD2 (6 bases). Trimming removed 2 bases from V and 5 bases from J, with 14 bases in between. Germline loops: CDR1 SGHRS, CDR2 YFSETQ. The CDR3 covers 14 residues. The CDR3 region is CASSFGDLGHEQYF. CDR3 nucleotide sequence: TGCGCCAGCAGCTTTGGGGACTTGGGCCACGAGCAGTACTTC.

Ten or more counts support this clonotype. V and J are TRBV9 and TRBJ2-1; tentative D call: TRBD2 (6 bases). CDR1 is SGDLS and CDR2 is YYNGEE in the germline V gene. The CDR3 is made up of 15 amino acids. Between the trimmed V and J ends, which lost 3 bases and 0 bases, there was a span of 10 bases. The CDR3 loop is CASSEDSGSYNEQFF. Here the CDR3 DNA reads TGTGCCAGCAGCGAGGATAGCGGCTCCTACAATGAGCAGTTCTTC.

J is TRBJ2-3 and V is TRBV7-9; 7 bases align to TRBD1. The CDR3 contains 15 residues. Germline CDR1 SEHNR, CDR2 FQNEAQ (reference sequence). J gave up 0 bases and V 1 base, and 1 base lay outside the gene matches. CDR3 protein: CASSLGDSSTDTQYF. CDR3 DNA: TGTGCCAGCAGCTTAGGGGACAGTAGCACAGATACGCAGTATTTT.